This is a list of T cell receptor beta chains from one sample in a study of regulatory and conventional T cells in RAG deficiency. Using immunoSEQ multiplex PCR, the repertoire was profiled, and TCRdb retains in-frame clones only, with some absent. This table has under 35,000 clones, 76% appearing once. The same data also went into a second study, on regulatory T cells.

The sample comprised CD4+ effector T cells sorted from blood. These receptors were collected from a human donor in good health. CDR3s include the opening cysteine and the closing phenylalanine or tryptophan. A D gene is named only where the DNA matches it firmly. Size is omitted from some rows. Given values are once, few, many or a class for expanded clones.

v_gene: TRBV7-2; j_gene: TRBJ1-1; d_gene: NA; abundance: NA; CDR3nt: TGTGCCAGCAGCTTAGGAGTACGGCGCTTGACAGCTTTCTTT; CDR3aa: CASSLGVRRLTAFF
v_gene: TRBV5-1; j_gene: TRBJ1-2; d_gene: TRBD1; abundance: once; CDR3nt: TGCGCCAGCAGCATAGAAGGACAGGGGGCTGGTGGCTACACCTTC; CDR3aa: CASSIEGQGAGGYTF
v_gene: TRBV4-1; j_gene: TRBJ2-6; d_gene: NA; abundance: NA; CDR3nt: TGCGCCAGCAGCCAAGAACAATACTCTGGGGCCAACGTCCTGACTTTC; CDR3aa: CASSQEQYSGANVLTF
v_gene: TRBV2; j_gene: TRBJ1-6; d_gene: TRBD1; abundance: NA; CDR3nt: TGTGCCAGCAGTAAACAGGGGGCTTCCTATAATTCACCCCTCCACTTT; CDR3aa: CASSKQGASYNSPLHF
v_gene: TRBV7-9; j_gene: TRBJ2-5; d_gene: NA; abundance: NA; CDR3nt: TGTGCCAGCAGCTTTGGAGAGACCCAGTACTTC; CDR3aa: CASSFGETQYF
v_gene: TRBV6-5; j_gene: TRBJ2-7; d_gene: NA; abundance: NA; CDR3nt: TGTGCCAGCGGTTTAGGTGCACCTCCCGGATCCTACGAGCAGTACTTC; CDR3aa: CASGLGAPPGSYEQYF
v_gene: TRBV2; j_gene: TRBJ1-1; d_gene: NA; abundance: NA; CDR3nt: TGTGCCAGCAGTGAAGACAGGTGGAGGAACACTGAAGCTTTCTTT; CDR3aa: CASSEDRWRNTEAFF
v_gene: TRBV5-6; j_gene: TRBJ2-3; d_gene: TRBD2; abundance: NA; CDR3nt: TGTGCCAGCAGCTTGTTGCAGGGAGGGGATGGGGATACGCAGTATTTT; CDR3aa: CASSLLQGGDGDTQYF
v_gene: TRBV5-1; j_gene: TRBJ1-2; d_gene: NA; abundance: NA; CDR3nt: TGCGCCAGCAGCTGGGAGAAGCAGAAGGTCGGTGGCTACACCTTC; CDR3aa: CASSWEKQKVGGYTF
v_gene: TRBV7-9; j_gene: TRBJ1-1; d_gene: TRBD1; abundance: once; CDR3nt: TGTGCCAGCAGCCCAGAGTACAGGGGATTAAACACTGAAGCTTTCTTT; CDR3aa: CASSPEYRGLNTEAFF
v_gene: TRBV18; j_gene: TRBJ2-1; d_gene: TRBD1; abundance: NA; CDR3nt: TGTGCCAGCTCAGGGGGACAGCGTAGGGATGAGCAGTTCTTC; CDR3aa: CASSGGQRRDEQFF
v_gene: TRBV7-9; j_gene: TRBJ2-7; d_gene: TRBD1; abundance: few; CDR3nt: TGTGCCAGCAGCTCTAAAACAGGGGAAGGTTACGAGCAGTACTTC; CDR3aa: CASSSKTGEGYEQYF
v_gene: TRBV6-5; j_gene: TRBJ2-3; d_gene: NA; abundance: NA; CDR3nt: TGTGCCAGCAGTTACTCCCACTTCGGGTTCACAGATACGCAGTATTTT; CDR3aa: CASSYSHFGFTDTQYF
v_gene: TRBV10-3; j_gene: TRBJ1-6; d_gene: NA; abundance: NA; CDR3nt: TGTGCCACGGCGCCTCCAGGGAGTGATTCACCCCTCCACTTT; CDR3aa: CATAPPGSDSPLHF
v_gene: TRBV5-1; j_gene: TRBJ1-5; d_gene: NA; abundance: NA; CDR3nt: TGCGCCAGCAGCTTGGAAGGGGAGGGCAATCAGCCCCAGCATTTT; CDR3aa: CASSLEGEGNQPQHF
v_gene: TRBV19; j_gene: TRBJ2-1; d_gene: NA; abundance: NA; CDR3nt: TGTGCCAGTGGGGGGGGCCAACACTCCTACAATGAGCAGTTCTTC; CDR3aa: CASGGGQHSYNEQFF
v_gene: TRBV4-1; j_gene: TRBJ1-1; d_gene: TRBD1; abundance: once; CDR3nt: TGCGCCAGCAGCCAAGAGGCAGGGGGTCGGACTGAAGCTTTCTTT; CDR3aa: CASSQEAGGRTEAFF
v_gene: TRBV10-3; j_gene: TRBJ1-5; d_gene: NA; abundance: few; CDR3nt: TGTGCCATCATGAAGAATACGGGTCAGCCCCAGCATTTT; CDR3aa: CAIMKNTGQPQHF
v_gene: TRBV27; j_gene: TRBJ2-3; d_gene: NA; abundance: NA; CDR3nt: TGTGCCAGCAGTCGTATCGGTAGAAGCACAGATACGCAGTATTTT; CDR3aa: CASSRIGRSTDTQYF
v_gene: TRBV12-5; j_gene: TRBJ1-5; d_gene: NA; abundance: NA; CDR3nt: TGTGCTAGTGCTCAGTCCGGCAATCAGCCCCAGCATTTT; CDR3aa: CASAQSGNQPQHF
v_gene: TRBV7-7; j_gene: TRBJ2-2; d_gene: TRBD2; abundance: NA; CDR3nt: TGTGCTAGCAGCTTGGCGGGGGCGAACACCGGGGAGCTGTTTTTT; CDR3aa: CASSLAGANTGELFF
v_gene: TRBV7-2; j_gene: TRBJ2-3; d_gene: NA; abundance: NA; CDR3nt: TGTGCCAGCAGCTTAGGTCATACCTACACAGATACGCAGTATTTT; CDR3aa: CASSLGHTYTDTQYF
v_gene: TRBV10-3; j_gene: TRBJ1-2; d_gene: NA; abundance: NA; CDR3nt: TGTGCCATCAGGCTACCTGGGGGGAACTATGGCTACACCTTC; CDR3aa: CAIRLPGGNYGYTF
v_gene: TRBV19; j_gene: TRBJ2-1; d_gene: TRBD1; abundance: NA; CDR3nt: TGTGCCAGTAGTATCTCCCCCTACAGGGGACCCTACAATGAGCAGTTCTTC; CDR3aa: CASSISPYRGPYNEQFF
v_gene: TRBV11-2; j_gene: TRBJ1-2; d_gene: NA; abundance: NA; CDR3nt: TGTGCCAGCAGCTTAGGGGTGCTTAACTATGGCTACACCTTC; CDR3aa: CASSLGVLNYGYTF
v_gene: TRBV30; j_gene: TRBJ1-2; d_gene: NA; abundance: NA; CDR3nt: TGTGCCTGGGGGGGCGTTATGGCTAACTATGGCTACACCTTC; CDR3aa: CAWGGVMANYGYTF
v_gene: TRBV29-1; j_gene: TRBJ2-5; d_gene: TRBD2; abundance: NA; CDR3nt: TGCAGCGTTGCTTCGGGGGGGCTTGGGGAGACCCAGTACTTC; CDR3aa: CSVASGGLGETQYF
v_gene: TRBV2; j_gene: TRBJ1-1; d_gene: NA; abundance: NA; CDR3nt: TGTGCCAGCAGTGAAGACGCCCCGGACGCTTTCTTT; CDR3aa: CASSEDAPDAFF
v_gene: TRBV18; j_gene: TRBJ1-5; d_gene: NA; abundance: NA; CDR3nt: TGTGCCAGCTCGGGCGACAACATTCAGCCCCAGCATTTT; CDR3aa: CASSGDNIQPQHF
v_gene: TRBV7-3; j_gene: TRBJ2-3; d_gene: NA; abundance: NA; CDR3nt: TGTGCCAGCAGCTTCCAGCATCCGGATACGCAGTATTTT; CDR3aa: CASSFQHPDTQYF